The 21 T cell receptor beta chains below were found in one sample sequenced in a study of cytomegalovirus exposure and HLA in healthy donors (dated by TCRdb to the late 2010s). Receptor amplification or capture employed the immunoSEQ multiplex PCR assay. For the multiplex PCR, a mixture combining 60 forward primers for TCR Vbeta segments and 13 reverse primers for TCR Jbeta segments was used. TCRdb took this table from immuneACCESS and kept in-frame rearrangements with V and J called. Such tables lack part of the clones; where checked against another copy, unresolved V genes explain under half of the gap, and the rest is unexplained. This sample lists about 82,000 clones; around 81% were detected once. Jointly, the top ten make up approximately 6% of the sample. Sequenced material: PBMCs. Receptors were obtained from a male donor in good health and CMV-seropositive.

V is TRBV2 and J is TRBJ1-5, with TRBD1 identical over 8 bases. The V and J ends lost 5 bases and 3 bases, in that order; junction bases with no gene match: 6. Looked up from germline, CDR1 is SNHLY and CDR2 is FYNNEI. This CDR3 region has 15 residues. The CDR3 reads CASSIGQGINQPQHF. CDR3 sequence (DNA): TGTGCCAGCAGTATAGGACAGGGAATCAATCAGCCCCAGCATTTT. Full variable domain (rest looked up from reference TRBV2 and TRBJ1-5): EPEVTQTPSHQVTQMGQEVILRCVPISNHLYFYWYRQILGQKVEFLVSFYNNEISEKSEIFDDQFSVERPDGSNFTLKIRSTKLEDSAMYFCASSIGQGINQPQHFGDGTRLSIL.

This rearrangement joins TRBV9 to TRBJ1-1, with D unresolved. This CDR3 comprises 13 residues. In germline, CDR1 is SGDLS, CDR2 YYNGEE. Trimming shortened V by 0 bases and J by 6 bases, and 9 bases separated the two germline ends. CDR3 residues: CASSVAREAEAFF. CDR3 DNA: TGTGCCAGCAGCGTAGCTAGGGAGGCTGAAGCTTTCTTT.

V usage is TRBV7-2 and J usage is TRBJ2-7; a possible D gene is TRBD1 (6 bases). The CDR3 has 15 amino acids. Germline V CDR1 and CDR2: SGHTA, FQGNSA. V was cut by 1 base and J by 4 bases, with 14 bases left in between. CDR3 residues: CASSLEPGHVYEQYF. For the CDR3, the DNA is TGTGCCAGCAGCTTAGAACCGGGACACGTGTACGAGCAGTACTTC.

This rearrangement joins TRBV29-1 to TRBJ2-2; 7 bases fit TRBD2. CDR1 is SQVTM, CDR2 ANQGSEA, per germline. V trimming: 1 base; J trimming: 6 bases; junction bases outside the gene matches: 5. The CDR3 is 14 amino acids. The CDR3, as DNA: TGCAGCGTTGAAGGCGGGGGAGGGTCCGGGGAGCTGTTTTTT. It codes for CSVEGGGGSGELFF.

This clone was counted between two and nine times. The J gene is TRBJ1-5, the V gene TRBV4-3; D call uncertain. The CDR3 has 13 amino acids. V was pared by 0 bases and J by 7 bases, with 7 bases between. Per germline, CDR1 LGHNA and CDR2 YSLEER. CDR3 loop: CASSQDREQPQHF. The CDR3 nucleotides are TGCGCCAGCAGCCAAGATAGAGAGCAGCCCCAGCATTTT.

The chain is built from TRBV28 and TRBJ2-7; 9 bases map to TRBD1. Losses at the gene ends were 4 bases for V and 3 bases for J; bases not matched to a gene: 10. This CDR3 has 16 residues. The germline V gene encodes CDR1 MDHEN and CDR2 SYDVKM. Here the CDR3 reads CASSSSPGQGSYEQYF. CDR3 sequence (DNA): TGTGCCAGCAGTTCCAGTCCGGGACAGGGTAGCTACGAGCAGTACTTC.

This sequence joins TRBV14 and TRBJ2-5; D gene unclear. The V end lost 1 base, the J end lost 7 bases, and 7 bases lay between the germline ends. Germline V lookup: CDR1 SGHDN, CDR2 FVKESK. This CDR3 is 12 amino acids long. CDR3 nucleotide sequence: TGTGCCAGCAGCCAAGTTCCCGGGACCCAGTACTTC. Encoded protein: CASSQVPGTQYF.

V and J are TRBV6-5 and TRBJ2-7, with D perhaps matching TRBD1 (6 bases). V gave up 6 bases and J gave up 6 bases, with 12 bases separating them. The CDR3 extends over 12 amino acids. Germline assignment: CDR1 MNHEY and CDR2 SVGAGI. The CDR3 sequence is CASSSQGSEQYF. The CDR3 DNA is TGTGCCAGCAGCAGTCAGGGGTCCGAGCAGTACTTC.

The gene calls are TRBV4-1 and TRBJ1-2; D not resolved. V lost 0 bases and J lost 5, with 22 bases in between. Germline-derived CDR1 and CDR2 are MGHRA and YSYEKL. There are 18 residues in the CDR3. The CDR3 DNA sequence: TGCGCCAGCAGCCAAGATCCTTTGATGGCAGTGTTCGGGTATGGCTACACCTTC. Protein sequence: CASSQDPLMAVFGYGYTF.

The chain joins TRBV6-6 to TRBJ1-1; TRBD1 aligns across 7 bases. The ends lost 5 bases at V and 2 bases at J; junction bases unmatched: 5. The length of the CDR3 is 14 residues. In germline, CDR1 is MNHNY, CDR2 SVGAGI (reference sequence). This CDR3 is CASSHGQANTEAFF. CDR3 nucleotide sequence: TGTGCCAGCAGTCACGGACAGGCCAACACTGAAGCTTTCTTT.

The chain links TRBV27 to TRBJ1-1; the match to TRBD1 covers 9 bases. CDR1 is MNHEY, CDR2 SMNVEV, per germline (reference sequence). The CDR3 covers 14 residues. V dropped 8 bases and J dropped 4; count of bases not matched to a gene: 8. The CDR3 is CASRTGTGPTEAFF. The CDR3 coding sequence is TGTGCCAGCCGTACCGGGACAGGGCCCACTGAAGCTTTCTTT.

This clone has a handful of counts. The J gene is TRBJ2-7, the V gene TRBV11-2, with D unresolved. V lost 7 bases, J lost 2 bases, and 21 bases lay in between. The germline CDR1 and CDR2 sequences are SGHAT and FQNNGV. The CDR3 sequence is 16 residues long. The CDR3 bases are TGTGCCAGCATTTTTATTGAGCAGAAGGCGGCCTACGAGCAGTACTTC. Translating gives CASIFIEQKAAYEQYF.

As regards this clone: One junction end disagrees with the germline gene, perhaps due to a read error. The chain is built from TRBV19 and TRBJ1-2; TRBD1 matches at 7 bases. CDR1 and CDR2 (germline): LNHDA, SQIVND (reference sequence). The CDR3 has 16 residues. CDR3: CASNGYGDRANYGHTF. DNA for the CDR3: TGTGCCAGTAATGGATACGGGGACAGAGCTAACTATGGCCACACCTTC.

The chain employs TRBV7-2 and TRBJ2-7, with 7 bases aligning to TRBD1. This CDR3 contains 14 residues. The V gene's germline CDR1 is SGHTA and CDR2 FQGNSA. With V trimmed by 5 bases and J by 2 bases, 6 bases remained unmatched. The CDR3 nucleotides are TGTGCCAGCAGCCCGGGACAGCCAACCTACGAGCAGTACTTC. The encoded protein is CASSPGQPTYEQYF.

The chain employs TRBV25-1 and TRBJ1-3, with 7 bases identical to TRBD1. The CDR3 sequence is 14 residues long. V was pared by 5 bases and J by 2 bases, with 3 bases of the junction left unmatched. CDR1 MGHDK and CDR2 SYGVNS come from the germline V gene. The CDR3 DNA reads as TGTGCCAGCAGTCGACAGGGTGCTGGAAACACCATATATTTT. Translated, it gives CASSRQGAGNTIYF.

This clone has a single count. CDR3 sequence reads: CASRATGVDTQYF. The CDR3 DNA sequence: TGTGCCAGCAGGGCTACAGGGGTGGATACGCAGTATTTT. V gene TRBV28 combines with J gene TRBJ2-3; 7 bases match TRBD1. CDR1 MDHEN and CDR2 SYDVKM come from the germline V gene. This CDR3 has 13 amino acids. J gave up 6 bases and V 6 bases, and 6 bases lay outside the gene matches.

This chain's CDR3 is CASSTGRGDGYTF. The DNA for the CDR3 is TGTGCCAGCAGCACAGGAAGAGGTGATGGCTACACCTTC. V is TRBV11-3 and J is TRBJ1-2; maybe TRBD1 (5 bases). CDR1 and CDR2 from the germline V gene are SGHNT and YENEEA. CDR3 length: 13 residues. V was clipped by 5 bases and J by 6 bases, with 13 bases between them.

This clone has only a few counts. The chain combines TRBV7-9 with TRBJ1-4, with D tentatively TRBD1 (5 bases). Germline V gives CDR1 SEHNR, CDR2 FQNEAQ (reference sequence). This CDR3 is 14 amino acids long. Trimming took 5 bases from V and 8 from J, leaving 15 bases between them. The DNA of the CDR3 is TGTGCCAGCAGCCTCCAGGGAGGTGGCGAAAAACTGTTTTTT. Its protein product is CASSLQGGGEKLFF.

J is TRBJ2-3 and V is TRBV28; 7 nucleotides line up with TRBD2. This CDR3 has 17 amino acids. The trim removed 5 bases at V and 6 bases at J, leaving 17 bases unmatched. Germline CDR1 and CDR2: MDHEN and SYDVKM. The CDR3 here is CASSPLLGLPDPDTQYF. CDR3 in DNA: TGTGCCAGCAGTCCCCTCCTGGGACTACCCGACCCCGATACGCAGTATTTT. Full variable domain (remainder filled in from reference TRBV28 and TRBJ2-3): DVKVTQSSRYLVKRTGEKVFLECVQDMDHENMFWYRQDPGLGLRLIYFSYDVKMKEKGDIPEGYSVSREKKERFSLILESASTNQTSMYLCASSPLLGLPDPDTQYFGPGTRLTVL.

This clone occurred once. The J gene is TRBJ2-1, the V gene TRBV6-1; 7 nucleotides align to TRBD1. This CDR3 is 13 amino acids long. After removal of 2 bases from V and 9 bases from J, the junction contained 4 bases not matched to a gene. CDR1 is MNHNS and CDR2 is SASEGT in the germline V gene. The CDR3 protein is CASSERAGGEQFF. CDR3 coding DNA: TGTGCCAGCAGTGAACGGGCAGGGGGTGAGCAGTTCTTC.

In its sample, this clone was seen a few times. The rearrangement links TRBV5-1 to TRBJ2-3; D not certain. V gave up 1 base and J gave up 2 bases, with 11 bases separating them. Germline CDR1 is SGHRS and CDR2 is YFSETQ. The CDR3 sequence is 15 residues long. The CDR3 nucleotides are TGCGCCAGCAGCTTGTTGCCTAGGTACACAGATACGCAGTATTTT. This sequence encodes CASSLLPRYTDTQYF. Supplemented by reference TRBV5-1 and TRBJ2-3, the full variable domain reads KAGVTQTPRYLIKTRGQQVTLSCSPISGHRSVSWYQQTPGQGLQFLFEYFSETQRNKGNFPGRFSGRQFSNSRSEMNVSTLELGDSALYLCASSLLPRYTDTQYFGPGTRLTVL.